This T cell receptor (beta chain) was identified in a study of OX40 agonist ivuxolimab in advanced cancers. Looking at the study overall: An anti-OX40 (CD134) antibody with agonistic activity, ivuxolimab, was administered to patients.

This clone was detected a few times. This CDR3 has 12 amino acids. V shed 2 bases and J shed 8 bases, with 4 bases lying between them. Germline loops: CDR1 MNHNY, CDR2 SVGAGI (reference sequence). Clones were read by immunoSEQ multiplex PCR, and TCRdb kept only the in-frame ones, dropping some. The sample carries around 88,000 clones, roughly nine tenths recorded once. The clonotype comes from an adult with an advanced solid tumor such as melanoma, head and neck, liver or kidney cancer. The sample was CD4+ or CD8+ T cells sorted from blood, taken in a trial of the OX40 agonist ivuxolimab. The chain uses TRBV6-6 and TRBJ1-6; D gene ambiguous. This chain's CDR3 is CASSYVDSPLHF. DNA of the CDR3: TGTGCCAGCAGTTACGTGGATTCACCCCTCCACTTT.